The rows below give T cell receptor beta chains drawn from one sample of a study of molecular identifiers for immune sequencing clone quantification. TCRdb redid the calling of the PCR reads with MiXCR, one entry per CDR3 protein. The sample carries more than 450,000 distinct CDR3 sequences, 20% to 25% recorded once. Sequenced: naive CD8+ T cells from blood, with Jurkat cell RNA spiked in. Source of these receptors: a human donor in good health. Some libraries in this study had Jurkat cell RNA spiked in. Each CDR3 is given with its conserved first and last residue. A D gene is named only where the DNA matches it firmly. Rows give clone size only sometimes, using once, few, many, or a class for an expanded clone.

j_call | cdr3_length | d_call | v_call | clone_size | cdr3_aa | cdr3_nt
TRBJ1-3 | 14 | TRBD1 | TRBV6-2/TRBV6-3 | NA | CASAGGQDGNTIYF | TGTGCCAGCGCGGGTGGACAGGATGGAAACACCATATATTTT
TRBJ2-3 | 14 | TRBD2 | TRBV11-1 | few | CASSLEASGYTQYF | TGTGCCAGCAGCTTAGAGGCTAGCGGGTATACGCAGTATTTT
TRBJ2-5 | 16 | NA | TRBV7-2 | few | CASSSHGTTLQETQYF | TGTGCCAGCAGCTCCCATGGGACCACCCTCCAAGAGACCCAGTACTTC
TRBJ1-1 | 16 | NA | TRBV28 | many | CASSPRTATLNTEAFF | TGTGCCAGCAGTCCACGGACAGCTACGCTGAACACTGAAGCTTTCTTT
TRBJ1-1 | 12 | NA | TRBV6-6 | NA | CASSWTADEAFF | TGTGCCAGCAGTTGGACGGCCGATGAAGCTTTCTTT
TRBJ1-1 | 16 | NA | TRBV2 | NA | CASRGSRQTGGTEAFF | TGTGCCAGCAGAGGCTCCCGACAGACGGGGGGCACTGAAGCTTTCTTT
TRBJ2-5 | 13 | NA | TRBV12-3/TRBV12-4 | many | CASRPPGEETQYF | TGTGCCAGCAGGCCCCCGGGCGAAGAGACCCAGTACTTC
TRBJ2-5 | 18 | NA | TRBV29-1 | many | CSVEFSSAPNTGQETQYF | TGCAGCGTTGAATTTAGTAGCGCGCCCAACACCGGTCAAGAGACCCAGTACTTC
TRBJ2-3 | 8 | NA | TRBV7-9 | once | CASSPSFF | TGTGCCAGCAGCCCCTCCTTTTTT
TRBJ2-3 | 18 | TRBD2 | TRBV6-5 | few | CASSYSSVAGALTDTQYF | TGTGCCAGCAGTTACTCGTCGGTAGCGGGGGCCCTCACAGATACGCAGTATTTT
TRBJ2-1 | 16 | NA | TRBV6-5 | few | CASSYTGPSSYNEQFF | TGTGCCAGCAGTTACACAGGCCCAAGCTCCTACAATGAGCAGTTCTTC
TRBJ2-7 | 14 | NA | TRBV29-1 | many | CSVEDTAGGYEQYF | TGCAGCGTTGAAGATACGGCAGGGGGGTACGAGCAGTACTTC
TRBJ1-1 | 15 | TRBD1 | TRBV4-3 | NA | CAGSRDRGRWVEAFF | TGCGCCGGCAGCCGGGACAGGGGGCGTTGGGTAGAGGCTTTCTTT
TRBJ2-7 | 14 | NA | TRBV7-9 | many | CASTKPGTSYEQYF | TGTGCCAGCACCAAGCCCGGAACGTCCTACGAGCAGTACTTC
TRBJ1-1 | 14 | NA | TRBV19 | NA | CASTAGLSNTEVFF | TGTGCCAGTACCGCGGGACTTTCGAACACTGAAGTTTTCTTT
TRBJ1-1 | 11 | NA | TRBV7-6 | many | CASSRGAEAFF | TGTGCCAGCAGCCGTGGGGCTGAAGCTTTCTTT
TRBJ1-1 | 14 | TRBD1 | TRBV4-1 | many | CASSQLQGDTEAFF | TGCGCCAGCAGCCAGCTACAGGGGGACACTGAAGCTTTCTTT
TRBJ2-7 | 15 | TRBD2 | TRBV7-6 | many | CASSLEASGIYEQYF | TGTGCCAGCAGCTTAGAGGCTAGCGGCATCTACGAGCAGTACTTC
TRBJ2-7 | 14 | NA | TRBV7-9 | NA | CASSPSLNSYEQYF | TGTGCCAGCAGCCCGTCCCTGAACTCCTACGAGCAGTACTTC
TRBJ2-7 | 17 | NA | TRBV6-5 | few | CASSPPFRGAYSYEQYF | TGTGCCAGCAGCCCCCCTTTTCGGGGGGCCTACTCCTACGAGCAGTACTTC
TRBJ2-7 | 15 | TRBD2 | TRBV4-3 | NA | CASSQTSGDSYEQYF | TGCGCCAGCAGCCAGACTAGCGGGGACTCCTACGAGCAGTACTTC
TRBJ2-7 | 13 | TRBD1 | TRBV24-1 | few | CATWTGTTYEQYF | TGTGCCACCTGGACAGGGACCACCTACGAGCAGTACTTC
TRBJ2-7 | 15 | NA | TRBV5-5 | many | CASSLSLVTPYEQYF | TGTGCCAGCAGCTTGAGTTTGGTGACGCCCTACGAGCAGTACTTC
TRBJ2-1 | 15 | TRBD2 | TRBV7-2 | many | CASSLPTSGYNEQFF | TGTGCCAGCAGCTTACCTACTAGCGGGTACAATGAGCAGTTCTTC
TRBJ2-3 | 16 | NA | TRBV6-2/TRBV6-3 | few | CASSPRDRTTWDTQYF | TGTGCCAGCAGCCCCCGGGACCGGACAACTTGGGATACGCAGTATTTT
TRBJ2-7 | 13 | NA | TRBV19 | few | CASSGEISLEQYF | TGTGCCAGTAGTGGAGAAATCTCCCTCGAGCAGTACTTC
TRBJ1-1 | 16 | NA | TRBV7-9 | many | CASSLVGAGAYTEAFF | TGTGCCAGCAGCTTAGTAGGGGCAGGGGCATACACTGAAGCTTTCTTT
TRBJ2-3 | 14 | NA | TRBV5-4 | many | CASSQTSVTDTQYF | TGTGCCAGCAGTCAGACTAGTGTCACAGATACGCAGTATTTT
TRBJ2-2 | 13 | NA | TRBV9 | NA | CASSEGYTGELFF | TGTGCCAGCAGCGAGGGGTATACCGGGGAGCTGTTTTTT
TRBJ2-7 | 15 | NA | TRBV7-9 | many | CASSLTGTIGYEQYF | TGTGCCAGCAGCTTAACCGGGACAATAGGGTACGAGCAGTACTTC
TRBJ2-7 | 12 | NA | TRBV6-1 | once | CASSEVVYEQYF | TGTGCCAGCAGTGAAGTGGTATACGAGCAGTACTTC
TRBJ1-2 | 15 | NA | TRBV6-5 | many | CASSYKIDRFAGYTF | TGTGCCAGCAGCTACAAAATCGACAGGTTTGCTGGCTACACCTTC
TRBJ1-1 | 13 | TRBD1 | TRBV4-1 | many | CASSQGTGEGAFF | TGCGCCAGCAGCCAAGGGACAGGGGAGGGAGCTTTCTTT
TRBJ2-7 | 12 | NA | TRBV19 | few | CASSDSVYEQYF | TGTGCCAGTAGTGATTCAGTATACGAGCAGTACTTC
TRBJ2-7 | 15 | NA | TRBV7-9 | few | CASSLFRDQTYEQYF | TGTGCCAGCAGCTTGTTTCGGGACCAAACCTACGAGCAGTACTTC
TRBJ2-1 | 15 | NA | TRBV20-1 | few | CSAVTSHGSYNEQFF | TGCAGTGCGGTGACTAGTCACGGCTCCTACAATGAGCAGTTCTTC
TRBJ2-3 | 15 | NA | TRBV12-3/TRBV12-4 | NA | CASRPGLTSTDTQYF | TGTGCCAGCAGACCGGGACTCACTAGCACAGATACGCAGTATTTT
TRBJ1-2 | 14 | TRBD1 | TRBV20-1 | NA | CSARRTGGNYGYTF | TGCAGTGCTAGAAGGACAGGGGGTAACTATGGCTACACCTTC
TRBJ2-7 | 17 | TRBD1 | TRBV20-1 | NA | CSALRPTIKTGVYEQYF | TGCAGTGCTCTCCGACCAACAATAAAGACAGGGGTCTACGAGCAGTACTTC
TRBJ1-5 | 15 | NA | TRBV6-2/TRBV6-3 | many | CASSQSGEFLQPQHF | TGTGCCAGCTCTCAGTCCGGGGAGTTTCTTCAGCCCCAGCATTTT
TRBJ2-7 | 13 | NA | TRBV5-1 | NA | CASTQGGGYEQYF | TGCGCCAGTACACAGGGAGGGGGCTACGAGCAGTACTTC
TRBJ2-1 | 16 | NA | TRBV4-1 | NA | CASSLPRAGGFNEQFF | TGCGCCAGCAGCCTCCCTCGAGCGGGTGGATTTAATGAGCAGTTCTTC
TRBJ2-3 | 15 | NA | TRBV10-3 | once | CAISVGISHTDTQYF | TGTGCCATCAGTGTCGGGATCTCTCACACAGATACGCAGTATTTT
TRBJ2-3 | 13 | TRBD2 | TRBV19 | few | CASRAGAPDTQYF | TGTGCCAGTAGAGCGGGGGCCCCAGATACGCAGTATTTT
TRBJ1-5 | 15 | NA | TRBV20-1 | NA | CSARDGLISNQPQHF | TGCAGTGCTAGAGATGGGCTGATTAGCAATCAGCCCCAGCATTTT
TRBJ1-1 | 15 | NA | TRBV27 | few | CASSLWDTVYTEAFF | TGTGCCAGCAGTTTATGGGACACCGTCTACACTGAAGCTTTCTTT
TRBJ2-7 | 15 | TRBD2 | TRBV28 | few | CASSFRGTSGNEQYF | TGTGCCAGCAGTTTTCGCGGGACTAGCGGGAACGAGCAGTACTTC
TRBJ2-7 | 14 | NA | TRBV20-1 | NA | CSASAGVYSYEQYF | TGCAGTGCTAGTGCGGGCGTTTACTCCTACGAGCAGTACTTC
TRBJ2-3 | 20 | NA | TRBV2 | few | CASTLLRTLERGQDTDTQYF | TGTGCCAGCACGCTCCTAAGGACCTTAGAAAGGGGCCAGGATACAGATACGCAGTATTTT
TRBJ2-2 | 16 | NA | TRBV9 | many | CASSVGADSNTGELFF | TGTGCCAGCAGCGTAGGAGCGGACTCGAACACCGGGGAGCTGTTTTTT
TRBJ2-5 | 15 | TRBD2 | TRBV29-1 | NA | CSAEFASGRQETQYF | TGCAGCGCTGAATTCGCTAGCGGGAGGCAAGAGACCCAGTACTTC
TRBJ2-3 | 14 | NA | TRBV5-1 | many | CASSSDPSTDTQYF | TGCGCCAGCAGCTCCGACCCTAGCACAGATACGCAGTATTTT
TRBJ2-5 | 12 | NA | TRBV6-5 | many | CASSYAGETQYF | TGTGCCAGCAGTTACGCTGGAGAGACCCAGTACTTC
TRBJ2-3 | 13 | TRBD1 | TRBV19 | few | CASSIGQGPTQYF | TGTGCCAGTAGTATCGGACAGGGGCCGACGCAGTATTTT